The 5 T cell receptor beta chains in this list originate from one sample, sequenced in a study of response to subunit inactivated influenza vaccine. TCRdb used MiXCR to reprocess the RT-PCR reads, holding one entry per CDR3 protein. Of approximately 700,000 distinct CDR3 sequences listed, approximately 15% are singletons. The starting material was PBMCs from blood, obtained approximately 15 days before vaccination. These receptor sequences come from a man in his forties or fifties who received an inactivated influenza vaccine.

This clonotype was found many times. The chain couples TRBV29-1 to TRBJ2-3; the match to TRBD1 covers 7 bases. Unmatched junction bases numbered 4, after V lost 6 bases and J lost 4 bases. This CDR3 comprises 12 residues. In germline, CDR1 is SQVTM, CDR2 ANQGSEA. CDR3 coding DNA: TGCAGCGTGGGCCAGGGGGCAGATACGCAGTATTTT. It yields the protein CSVGQGADTQYF.

This clonotype appeared a few times. The chain is built from TRBV7-2 and TRBJ2-6; D ambiguous. CDR3 size: 15 residues. Germline CDR1 SGHTA, CDR2 FQGNSA. Deletions cut 3 bases from V and 1 base from J, with 7 bases between. CDR3 sequence (DNA): TGTGCCAGCAGCTTCAAGGCTTCTGGGGCCAACGTCCTGACTTTC. This encodes CASSFKASGANVLTF. Full variable domain (missing parts from reference TRBV7-2 and TRBJ2-6): GAGVSQSPSNKVTEKGKDVELRCDPISGHTALYWYRQSLGQGLEFLIYFQGNSAPDKSGLPSDRFSAERTGGSVSTLTIQRTQQEDSAVYLCASSFKASGANVLTFGAGSRLTVL.

This clonotype was seen more than once but under ten times. V and J are TRBV20-1 and TRBJ2-7; D is possibly TRBD1 or TRBD2 (5 bases each). The CDR3 runs to 14 residues. The germline CDR1 and CDR2 sequences are DFQATT and SNEGSKA (reference sequence). The V end lost 6 bases, the J end lost 1 base, and 16 bases lay between the germline ends. CDR3 in amino acids: CSAYDSGGSYEQYF. Here the CDR3 DNA reads TGCAGTGCATACGACAGTGGGGGTTCCTACGAGCAGTACTTC.

This clonotype was seen ten or more times. The J gene is TRBJ1-1, the V gene TRBV5-1; 10 nucleotides match TRBD1. CDR3 length: 15 amino acids. With 3 bases clipped from V and 3 bases from J, the junction kept 5 bases outside the gene matches. Germline CDR1 reads SGHRS; CDR2 reads YFSETQ. The CDR3 here is CASSWGQGLYTEAFF. The CDR3 nucleotides read TGCGCCAGCAGCTGGGGACAGGGGCTTTACACTGAAGCTTTCTTT.

Only a few counts were recorded for this clonotype. The chain couples TRBV29-1 to TRBJ1-5; a possible D gene is TRBD1 (5 bases). V gave up 4 bases and J gave up 0 bases, with 10 bases separating them. This CDR3 has 14 amino acids. Germline V gene data show CDR1 as SQVTM and CDR2 as ANQGSEA. CDR3 DNA sequence: TGCAGCGTTGCCGACAGCTATAGCAATCAGCCCCAGCATTTT. Translating it yields CSVADSYSNQPQHF.